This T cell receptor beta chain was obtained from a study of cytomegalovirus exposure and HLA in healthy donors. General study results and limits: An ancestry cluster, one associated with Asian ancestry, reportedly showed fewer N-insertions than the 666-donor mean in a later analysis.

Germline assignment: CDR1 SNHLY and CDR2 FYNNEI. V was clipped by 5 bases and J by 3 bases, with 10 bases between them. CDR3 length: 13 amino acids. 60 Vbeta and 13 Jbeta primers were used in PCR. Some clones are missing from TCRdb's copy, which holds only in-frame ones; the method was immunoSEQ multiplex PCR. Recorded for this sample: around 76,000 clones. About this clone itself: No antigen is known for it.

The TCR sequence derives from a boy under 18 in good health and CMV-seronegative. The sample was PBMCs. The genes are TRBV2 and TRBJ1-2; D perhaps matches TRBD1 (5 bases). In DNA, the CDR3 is TGTGCCAGCAGTCCGCGCAGGGACTATGGCTACACCTTC. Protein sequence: CASSPRRDYGYTF. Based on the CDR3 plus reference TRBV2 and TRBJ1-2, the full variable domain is EPEVTQTPSHQVTQMGQEVILRCVPISNHLYFYWYRQILGQKVEFLVSFYNNEISEKSEIFDDQFSVERPDGSNFTLKIRSTKLEDSAMYFCASSPRRDYGYTFGSGTRLTVV.